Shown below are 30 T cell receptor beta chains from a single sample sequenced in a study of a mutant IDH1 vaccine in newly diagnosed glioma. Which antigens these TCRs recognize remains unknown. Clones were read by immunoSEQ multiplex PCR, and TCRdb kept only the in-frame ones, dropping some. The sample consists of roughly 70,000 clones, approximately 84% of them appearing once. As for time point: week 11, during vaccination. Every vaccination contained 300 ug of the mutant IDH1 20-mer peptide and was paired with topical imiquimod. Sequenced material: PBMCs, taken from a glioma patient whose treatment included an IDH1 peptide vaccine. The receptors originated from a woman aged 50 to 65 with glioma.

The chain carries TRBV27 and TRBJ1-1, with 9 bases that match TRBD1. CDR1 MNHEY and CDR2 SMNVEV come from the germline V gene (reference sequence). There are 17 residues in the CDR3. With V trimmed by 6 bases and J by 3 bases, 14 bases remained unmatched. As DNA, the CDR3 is TGTGCCAGCAGGCAACTGGACAGGGGAAGGGGGCACACTGAAGCTTTCTTT. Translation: CASRQLDRGRGHTEAFF.

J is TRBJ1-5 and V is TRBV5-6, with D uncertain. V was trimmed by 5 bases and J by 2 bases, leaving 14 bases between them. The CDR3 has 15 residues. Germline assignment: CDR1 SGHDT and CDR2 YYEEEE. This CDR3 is CASSRTGSGNQPQHF. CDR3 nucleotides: TGTGCCAGCAGTAGGACTGGTTCTGGCAATCAGCCCCAGCATTTT.

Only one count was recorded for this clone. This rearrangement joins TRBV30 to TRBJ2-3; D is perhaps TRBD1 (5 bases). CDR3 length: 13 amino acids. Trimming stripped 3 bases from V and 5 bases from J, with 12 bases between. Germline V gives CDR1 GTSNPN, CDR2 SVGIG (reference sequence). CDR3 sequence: CAWRHQGGDTQYF. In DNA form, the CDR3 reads TGTGCCTGGAGGCATCAGGGTGGAGATACGCAGTATTTT.

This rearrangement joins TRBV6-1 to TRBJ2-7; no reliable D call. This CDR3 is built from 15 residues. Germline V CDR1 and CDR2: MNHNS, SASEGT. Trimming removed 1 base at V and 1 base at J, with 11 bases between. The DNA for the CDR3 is TGTGCCAGCAGTGAAGGGGGATCATGGTCCTACGAGCAGTACTTC. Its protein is CASSEGGSWSYEQYF.

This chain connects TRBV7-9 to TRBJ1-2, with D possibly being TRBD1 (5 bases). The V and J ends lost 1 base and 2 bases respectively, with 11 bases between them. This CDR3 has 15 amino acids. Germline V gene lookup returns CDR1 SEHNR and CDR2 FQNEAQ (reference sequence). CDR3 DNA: TGTGCCAGCAGCTTAGTGGCAGGGCTGAACTATGGCTACACCTTC. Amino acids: CASSLVAGLNYGYTF.

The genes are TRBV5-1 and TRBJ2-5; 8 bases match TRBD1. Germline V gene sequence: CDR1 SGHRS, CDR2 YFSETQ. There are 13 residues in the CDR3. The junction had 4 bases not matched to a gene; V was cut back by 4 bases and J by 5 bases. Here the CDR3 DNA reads TGCGCCAGCAGCATTAGACAGGGGGAGACCCAGTACTTC. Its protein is CASSIRQGETQYF.

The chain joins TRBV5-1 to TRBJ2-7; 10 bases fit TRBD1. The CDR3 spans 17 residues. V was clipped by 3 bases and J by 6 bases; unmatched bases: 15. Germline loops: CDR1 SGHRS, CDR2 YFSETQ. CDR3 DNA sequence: TGCGCCAGCAGCTCCCCCGTCAACCGGGACAGGGGAGGCGAGCAGTACTTC. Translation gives CASSSPVNRDRGGEQYF.

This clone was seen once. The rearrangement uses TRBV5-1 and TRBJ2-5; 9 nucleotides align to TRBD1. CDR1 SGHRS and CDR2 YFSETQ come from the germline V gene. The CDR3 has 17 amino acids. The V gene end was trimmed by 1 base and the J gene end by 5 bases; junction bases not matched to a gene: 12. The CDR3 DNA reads TGCGCCAGCAGCTTGACGGGACAGGGTCGGAGATGGGAGACCCAGTACTTC. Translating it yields CASSLTGQGRRWETQYF.

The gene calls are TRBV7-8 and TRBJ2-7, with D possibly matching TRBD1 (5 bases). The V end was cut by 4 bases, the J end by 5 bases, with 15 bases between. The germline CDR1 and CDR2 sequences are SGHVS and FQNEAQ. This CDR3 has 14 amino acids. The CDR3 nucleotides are TGTGCCAGCAGCTCCCAGGGCGGAGTCCACGAGCAGTACTTC. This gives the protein CASSSQGGVHEQYF.

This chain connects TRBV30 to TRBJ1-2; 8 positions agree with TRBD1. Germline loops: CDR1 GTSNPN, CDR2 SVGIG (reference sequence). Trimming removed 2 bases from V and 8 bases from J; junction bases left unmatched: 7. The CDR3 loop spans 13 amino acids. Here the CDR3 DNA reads TGTGCCTGGAGTCTACTACAGGGGGGCGGCTACACCTTC. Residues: CAWSLLQGGGYTF.

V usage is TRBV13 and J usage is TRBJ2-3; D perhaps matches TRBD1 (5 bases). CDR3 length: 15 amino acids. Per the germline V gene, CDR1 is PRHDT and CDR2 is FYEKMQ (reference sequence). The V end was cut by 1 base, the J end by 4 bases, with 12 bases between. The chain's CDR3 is CASSLEGSLADTQYF. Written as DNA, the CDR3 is TGTGCCAGCAGCTTAGAGGGGTCCCTCGCAGATACGCAGTATTTT.

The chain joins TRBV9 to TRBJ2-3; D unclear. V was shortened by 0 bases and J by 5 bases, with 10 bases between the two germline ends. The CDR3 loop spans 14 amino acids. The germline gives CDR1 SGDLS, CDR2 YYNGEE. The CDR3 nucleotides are TGTGCCAGCAGCGTAGGGGGTCTGGGAGATACGCAGTATTTT. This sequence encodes CASSVGGLGDTQYF.

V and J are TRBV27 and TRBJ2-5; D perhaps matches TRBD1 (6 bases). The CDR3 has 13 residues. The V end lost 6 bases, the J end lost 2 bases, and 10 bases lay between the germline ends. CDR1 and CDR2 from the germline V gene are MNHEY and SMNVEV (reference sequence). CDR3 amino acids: CASRGQQQETQYF. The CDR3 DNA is TGTGCCAGCAGAGGACAGCAACAAGAGACCCAGTACTTC.

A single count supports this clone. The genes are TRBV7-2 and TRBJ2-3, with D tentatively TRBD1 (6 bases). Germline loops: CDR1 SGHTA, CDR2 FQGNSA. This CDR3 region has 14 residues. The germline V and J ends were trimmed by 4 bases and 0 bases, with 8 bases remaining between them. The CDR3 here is CASSSRGSTDTQYF. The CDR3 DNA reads TGTGCCAGCAGCTCCAGGGGTAGCACAGATACGCAGTATTTT.

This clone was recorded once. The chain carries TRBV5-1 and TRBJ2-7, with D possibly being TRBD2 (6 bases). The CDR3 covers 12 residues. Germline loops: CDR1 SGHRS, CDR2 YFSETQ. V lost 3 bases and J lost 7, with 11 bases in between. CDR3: CASSYPGGEQYF. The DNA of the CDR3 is TGCGCCAGCAGCTACCCTGGGGGGGAGCAGTACTTC.

This chain's CDR3 is CAISDGTGGKDGYTF. CDR3 nucleotides: TGTGCCATCAGTGACGGGACAGGGGGAAAAGATGGCTACACCTTC. The chain couples TRBV10-3 to TRBJ1-2; 11 positions agree with TRBD1. This CDR3 has 15 amino acids. Germline trimming cut 3 bases from V and 6 bases from J; bases unmatched to any gene: 6. Germline loops: CDR1 ENHRY, CDR2 SYGVKD.

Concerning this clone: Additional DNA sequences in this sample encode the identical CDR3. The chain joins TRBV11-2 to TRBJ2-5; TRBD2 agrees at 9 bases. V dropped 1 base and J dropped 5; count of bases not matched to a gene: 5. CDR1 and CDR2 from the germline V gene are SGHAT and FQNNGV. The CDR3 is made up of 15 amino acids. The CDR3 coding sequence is TGTGCCAGCAGCTTAGGCGGGGGGGCCTTGGAGACCCAGTACTTC. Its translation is CASSLGGGALETQYF.

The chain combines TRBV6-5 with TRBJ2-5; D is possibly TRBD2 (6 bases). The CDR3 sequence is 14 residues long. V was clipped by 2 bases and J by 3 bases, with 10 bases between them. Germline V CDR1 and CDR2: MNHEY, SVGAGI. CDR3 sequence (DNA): TGTGCCAGCAGTTACAGTTGGGGGGAAGAGACCCAGTACTTC. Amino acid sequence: CASSYSWGEETQYF.

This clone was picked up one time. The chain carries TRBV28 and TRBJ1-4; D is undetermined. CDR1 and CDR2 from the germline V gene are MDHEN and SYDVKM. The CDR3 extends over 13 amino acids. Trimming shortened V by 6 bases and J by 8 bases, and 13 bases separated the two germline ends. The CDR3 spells CASRVTTREKLFF. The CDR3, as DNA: TGTGCCAGCAGGGTCACGACCAGGGAAAAACTGTTTTTT.

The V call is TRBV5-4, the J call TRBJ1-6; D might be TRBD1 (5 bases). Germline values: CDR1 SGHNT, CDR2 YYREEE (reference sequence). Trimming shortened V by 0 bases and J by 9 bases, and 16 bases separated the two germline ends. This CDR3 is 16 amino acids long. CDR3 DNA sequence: TGTGCCAGCAGCTTGGCCGCGGGGGTGTCGAGTTCACCCCTCCACTTT. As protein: CASSLAAGVSSSPLHF.

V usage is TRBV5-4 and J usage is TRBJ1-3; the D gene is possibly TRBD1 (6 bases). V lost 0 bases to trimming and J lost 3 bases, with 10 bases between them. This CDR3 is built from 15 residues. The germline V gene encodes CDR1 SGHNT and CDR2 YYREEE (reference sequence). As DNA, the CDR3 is TGTGCCAGCAGCTTGGCCGGGGGCGGTGGAAACACCATATATTTT. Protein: CASSLAGGGGNTIYF.

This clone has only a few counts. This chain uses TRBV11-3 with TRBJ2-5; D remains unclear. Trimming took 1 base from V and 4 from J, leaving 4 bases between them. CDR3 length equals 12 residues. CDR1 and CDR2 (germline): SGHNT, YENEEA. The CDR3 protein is CASSLGPETQYF. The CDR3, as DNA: TGTGCCAGCAGCTTAGGACCAGAGACCCAGTACTTC.

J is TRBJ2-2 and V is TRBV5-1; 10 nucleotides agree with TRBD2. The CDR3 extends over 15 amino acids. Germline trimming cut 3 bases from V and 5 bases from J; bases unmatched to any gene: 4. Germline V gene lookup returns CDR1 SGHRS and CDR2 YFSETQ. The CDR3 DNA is TGCGCCAGCAGCTGGATTAGCGGGGGGACCGGGGAGCTGTTTTTT. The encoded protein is CASSWISGGTGELFF.

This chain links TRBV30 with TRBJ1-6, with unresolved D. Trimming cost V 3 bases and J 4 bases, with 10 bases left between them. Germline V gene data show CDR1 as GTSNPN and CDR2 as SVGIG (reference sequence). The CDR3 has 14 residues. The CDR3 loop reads CAWSGEGYNSPLHF. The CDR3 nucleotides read TGTGCCTGGAGCGGGGAAGGATATAATTCACCCCTCCACTTT.

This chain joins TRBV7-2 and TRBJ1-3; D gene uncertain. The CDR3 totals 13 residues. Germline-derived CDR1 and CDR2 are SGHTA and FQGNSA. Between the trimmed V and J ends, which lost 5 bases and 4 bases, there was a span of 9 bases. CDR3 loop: CASSAKRGNTIYF. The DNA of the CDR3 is TGTGCCAGCAGCGCAAAGCGGGGAAACACCATATATTTT.

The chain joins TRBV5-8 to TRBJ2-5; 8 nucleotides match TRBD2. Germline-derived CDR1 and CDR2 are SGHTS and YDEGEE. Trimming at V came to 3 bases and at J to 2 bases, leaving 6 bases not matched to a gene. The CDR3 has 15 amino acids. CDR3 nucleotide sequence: TGTGCCAGCAGCTCCCGGGGCGGGGGGCAAGAGACCCAGTACTTC. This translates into CASSSRGGGQETQYF.

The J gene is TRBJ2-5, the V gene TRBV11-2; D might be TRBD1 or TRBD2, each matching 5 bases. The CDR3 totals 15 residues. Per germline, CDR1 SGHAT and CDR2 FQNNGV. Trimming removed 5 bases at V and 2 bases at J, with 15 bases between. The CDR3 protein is CASSPRRGAQETQYF. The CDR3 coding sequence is TGTGCCAGCAGCCCCCGGAGAGGGGCGCAAGAGACCCAGTACTTC.

The CDR3 region has the DNA TGTGCCAGCAGTCAAGGACAGAGCTCCTATAATTCACCCCTCCACTTT. This encodes CASSQGQSSYNSPLHF. The chain links TRBV6-1 to TRBJ1-6, with D tentatively TRBD1 (6 bases). V was clipped by 5 bases and J by 0 bases, with 11 bases between them. Germline values: CDR1 MNHNS, CDR2 SASEGT. The CDR3 sequence is 16 residues long.

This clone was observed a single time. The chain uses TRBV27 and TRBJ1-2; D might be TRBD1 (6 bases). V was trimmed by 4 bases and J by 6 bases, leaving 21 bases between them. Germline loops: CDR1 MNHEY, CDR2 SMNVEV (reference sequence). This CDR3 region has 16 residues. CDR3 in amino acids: CASSSRPSRGPDGYTF. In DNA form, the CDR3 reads TGTGCCAGCAGTTCTAGACCCTCTCGGGGGCCGGATGGCTACACCTTC.

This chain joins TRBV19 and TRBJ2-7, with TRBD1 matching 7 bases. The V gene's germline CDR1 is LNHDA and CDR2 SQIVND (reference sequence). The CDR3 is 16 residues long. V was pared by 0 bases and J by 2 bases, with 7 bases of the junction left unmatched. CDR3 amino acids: CASSIDNRGKAYEQYF. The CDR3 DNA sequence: TGTGCCAGTAGTATAGATAACAGGGGTAAAGCCTACGAGCAGTACTTC.